This T cell receptor (beta chain) was captured by sequencing in a study of cytomegalovirus exposure and HLA in healthy donors. Measured with immunoSEQ multiplex PCR; TCRdb has only the in-frame clones, and not every one. The sample has more than 95,000 clones, about nine tenths seen once. The germline V gene encodes CDR1 SGHVS and CDR2 FNYEAQ. CDR3 size: 15 residues. Concerning this clone: At one end the junction does not follow the germline gene, possibly because of a read error.

The TCR sequence derives from a woman aged 18 to 35 in good health and CMV-seronegative. Sequencing input: PBMCs. The V gene is TRBV7-6, the J gene TRBJ1-1; D is unclear. The chain's CDR3 is CASSLATGMNTEAFF. CDR3 in DNA: TGTGCCAGCAGCCTAGCGACGGGAATGAACACTGAAGCTTTCTTT. The complete variable domain, with remaining parts taken from reference TRBV7-6 and TRBJ1-1, reads GAGVSQSPRYKVTKRGQDVALRCDPISGHVSLYWYRQALGQGPEFLTYFNYEAQQDKSGLPNDRFSAERPEGSISTLTIQRTEQRDSAMYRCASSLATGMNTEAFFGQGTRLTVV.